This T cell receptor (beta chain) stems from a study of CD8 T cells in Susac syndrome. Bulk CD8+ and CD4+ cells came from magnetic negative isolation; CD8+ TEMRA by FACS. Trimming pared 5 bases from V and 9 bases from J, leaving 17 bases between. The CDR3 is made up of 14 amino acids. CDR1 and CDR2 from the germline V gene are MNHEY and SVGAGI. RNA, at about 0.5 to 1 ug, was reverse transcribed with random hexamers. Amplification of TCR beta CDR3 by immunoSEQ multiplex PCR spanned 54 Vbeta and 13 Jbeta. TCRdb used MiXCR to reprocess the immunoSEQ multiplex PCR reads, holding one entry per CDR3 protein. Of some 300,000 distinct CDR3 sequences listed, about 85% are singletons. The table lists this clonotype with a count of one.

The specimen sequenced was CD8+ T cells from PBMCs. This chain connects TRBV6-5 to TRBJ1-5; D not resolved. The TCR sequence derives from a human donor with multiple sclerosis. The CDR3 DNA follows: TGTGCCAGCAGTCCCCCTGACGCATCAGGGCCCCAGCATTTT. Protein: CASSPPDASGPQHF.